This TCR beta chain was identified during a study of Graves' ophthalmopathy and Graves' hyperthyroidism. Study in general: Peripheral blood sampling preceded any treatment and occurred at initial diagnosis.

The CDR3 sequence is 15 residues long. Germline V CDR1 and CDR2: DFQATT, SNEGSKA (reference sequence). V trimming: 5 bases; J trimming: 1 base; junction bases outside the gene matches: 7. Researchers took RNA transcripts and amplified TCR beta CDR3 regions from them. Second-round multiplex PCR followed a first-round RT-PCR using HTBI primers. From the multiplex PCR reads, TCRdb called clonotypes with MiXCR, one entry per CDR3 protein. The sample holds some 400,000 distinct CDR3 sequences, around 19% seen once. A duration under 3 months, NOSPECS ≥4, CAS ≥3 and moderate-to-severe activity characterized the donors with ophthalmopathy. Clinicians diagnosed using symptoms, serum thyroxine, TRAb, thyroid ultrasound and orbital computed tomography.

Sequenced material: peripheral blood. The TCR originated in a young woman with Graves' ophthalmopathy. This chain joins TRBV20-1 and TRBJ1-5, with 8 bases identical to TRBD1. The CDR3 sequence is CSAYRQGQSNQPQHF. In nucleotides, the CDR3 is TGCAGTGCTTACAGACAGGGGCAGAGCAATCAGCCCCAGCATTTT.